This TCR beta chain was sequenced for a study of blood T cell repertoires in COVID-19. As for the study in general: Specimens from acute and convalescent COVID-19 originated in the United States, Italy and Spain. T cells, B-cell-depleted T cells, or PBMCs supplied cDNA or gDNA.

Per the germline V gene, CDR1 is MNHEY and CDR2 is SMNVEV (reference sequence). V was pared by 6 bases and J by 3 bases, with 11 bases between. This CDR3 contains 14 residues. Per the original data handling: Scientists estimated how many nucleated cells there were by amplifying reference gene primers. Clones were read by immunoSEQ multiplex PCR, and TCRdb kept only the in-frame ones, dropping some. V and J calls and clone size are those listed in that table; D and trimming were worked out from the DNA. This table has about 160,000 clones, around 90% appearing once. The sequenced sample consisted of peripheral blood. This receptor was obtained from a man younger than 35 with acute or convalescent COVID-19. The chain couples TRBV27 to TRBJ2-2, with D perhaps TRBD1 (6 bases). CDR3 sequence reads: CASSSRGYTGELFF. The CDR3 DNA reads TGTGCCAGCAGCTCAAGGGGGTACACCGGGGAGCTGTTTTTT.